Listed below are T cell receptor beta chains from one sample, sequenced in a study of cytotoxic CD8 clonotypes in ibrutinib-treated CLL. TCRdb's table, derived via immunoSEQ multiplex PCR, lists solely in-frame clones and lacks some. The sample gives some 200,000 clones, approximately 75% of which show up once; about 10% is in the top ten. Sequenced here: PBMCs, sampled after 12 months of ibrutinib treatment. The receptors derive from a human donor with chronic lymphocytic leukemia. Each CDR3 is given with its conserved first and last residue. D genes are given only for firm matches. Not all rows give a size; the values are once, few, many and, for expanded clones, a class.

j_call,clone_size,d_call,v_call,cdr3_nt,cdr3_aa
TRBJ2-1,.,.,TRBV18,TGTGCCAGCTCACCACCCTCAGGGTACAATGAGCAGTTCTTC,CASSPPSGYNEQFF
TRBJ1-6,few,.,TRBV25-1,TGTGCCAGCAGTGCCCCGAGCTCCTATAATTCACCCCTCCACTTT,CASSAPSSYNSPLHF
TRBJ1-1,.,.,TRBV9,TGTGCCAGCAGCGTAGGGGGCATGAACACTGAAGCTTTCTTT,CASSVGGMNTEAFF
TRBJ2-1,.,TRBD2,TRBV6-5,TGTGCCAGCAGTCCCCTGGCGGGGGGCTACAATGAGCAGTTCTTC,CASSPLAGGYNEQFF
TRBJ1-1,.,.,TRBV18,TGTGCCAGCTCACCAGTTATCGGGGGCAGTATGAACACTGAAGCTTTCTTT,CASSPVIGGSMNTEAFF
TRBJ2-7,.,TRBD2,TRBV10-3,TGTGCCATCAGAGAAGCGGGGGGTATCTACGAGCAGTACTTC,CAIREAGGIYEQYF
TRBJ2-3,.,.,TRBV27,TGTGCCAGCAGTTTAGTAGCCAGAGGACTTACTAGCGATACGCAGTATTTT,CASSLVARGLTSDTQYF
TRBJ2-3,.,.,TRBV18,TGTGCCAGCTCACCTCCGTCGGGGGAGGAATACACAGATACGCAGTATTTT,CASSPPSGEEYTDTQYF
TRBJ2-7,.,.,TRBV28,TGTGCCAGCAGTTACGCTTGGAGGTCCTACGAGCAGTACTTC,CASSYAWRSYEQYF
TRBJ2-3,.,.,TRBV19,TGTGCCAGTAGTAATCGTCCATACAGCACAGATACGCAGTATTTT,CASSNRPYSTDTQYF
TRBJ2-7,few,.,TRBV10-3,TGTGCCTCGGGGGAGGGGACACCGCCTCTCGAGCAGTACTTC,CASGEGTPPLEQYF
TRBJ1-4,once,.,TRBV5-6,TGTGCCAGCAGCCCCAATCCAGGGATTAATGAAAAACTGTTTTTT,CASSPNPGINEKLFF
TRBJ2-6,few,TRBD1,TRBV7-9,TGTGCCAGCAGCTCACCTCCGGGACAGGGGGCCGGGGCCAACGTCCTGACTTTC,CASSSPPGQGAGANVLTF
TRBJ1-2,.,.,TRBV7-6,TGTGCCAGCAGCAGAAATGCAGGGGCCTTAGATGGCTACACCTTC,CASSRNAGALDGYTF
TRBJ1-2,few,.,TRBV2,TGTGCCAGCAGTGAAGTACAGGGAGTTGGCTACACCTTC,CASSEVQGVGYTF
TRBJ2-1,few,TRBD2,TRBV28,TGTGCCAGCACCCGGGTCGGGGCTAGCGGATACAATGAGCAGTTCTTC,CASTRVGASGYNEQFF
TRBJ2-1,.,TRBD1,TRBV2,TGTGCCAGCAGTGAAGAATGGGACAGGTTCTTC,CASSEEWDRFF
TRBJ2-1,.,TRBD2,TRBV2,TGTGCCAGCAGTGCAACTGGGACTAGCGGGGTGCAGTTCTTC,CASSATGTSGVQFF
TRBJ2-7,.,.,TRBV25-1,TGTGCCAGCAGTGAATATCCCGCTTCCTACGAGCAGTACTTC,CASSEYPASYEQYF
TRBJ2-7,.,.,TRBV6-4,TGTGCCAGCAGGCCAGGGGCCTACGAGCAGTACTTC,CASRPGAYEQYF
TRBJ1-2,.,.,TRBV5-5,TGTGCCAGCAGCTTGGCCCCGTCGGGGGGCTACACCTTC,CASSLAPSGGYTF
TRBJ1-5,.,.,TRBV25-1,TGTGCCAGCAGTGGTGCGGGAGTGGGCAATCAGCCCCAGCATTTT,CASSGAGVGNQPQHF
TRBJ1-1,.,TRBD1,TRBV6-5,TGTGCCAGCAGTTACAGGGGGCGAGGTGAAGCTTTCTTT,CASSYRGRGEAFF
TRBJ1-2,.,.,TRBV11-2,TGTGCCAGCAGCTTGGGCCACTTGGAGGGGAGGGCTGGCTACACCTTC,CASSLGHLEGRAGYTF
TRBJ2-3,once,.,TRBV28,TGTGCCAGCAGTCCCCCCCCCGGTGGTGTGGGGAGTCCAGATACGCAGTATTTT,CASSPPPGGVGSPDTQYF
TRBJ2-6,few,.,TRBV18,TGTGCCAGCTCACCAGAACCCTCTGGGGCCAACGTCCTGACTTTC,CASSPEPSGANVLTF
TRBJ1-1,.,TRBD1,TRBV6-5,TGTGCCAGCAGTCCTCAGACAGGGAGGAGCACTGAAGCTTTCTTT,CASSPQTGRSTEAFF
TRBJ2-2,.,TRBD1,TRBV15,TGTGCCACCAGACGGACAGGGTTTGACGGGGAGCTGTTTTTT,CATRRTGFDGELFF
TRBJ1-2,.,.,TRBV6-5,TGTGCCAGCAGTTACTCGGGACCTCTGGGCTACACCTTC,CASSYSGPLGYTF
TRBJ1-4,.,.,TRBV5-1,TGCGCCAGCAGCTCCGGAGAAAAACTGTTTTTT,CASSSGEKLFF
TRBJ2-1,.,.,TRBV7-3,TGTGCCAGCAGCTTACTAGACAGGCCCAATGAGCAGTTCTTC,CASSLLDRPNEQFF
TRBJ1-5,once,TRBD1,TRBV19,TGTGCCAGCTTACAGGGGTCCAGGGCCAATCAGCCCCAGCATTTT,CASLQGSRANQPQHF
TRBJ1-5,.,.,TRBV19,TGTGCCAGTAGCGTTGGCGGGGGGGCCGCATTGGGCAATCAGCCCCAGCATTTT,CASSVGGGAALGNQPQHF
TRBJ1-5,.,.,TRBV2,TGTGCCAGCAGTCCTGCCCAGGGATTTGGCCAGCCCCAGCATTTT,CASSPAQGFGQPQHF
TRBJ1-2,.,TRBD1,TRBV6-6,TGTGCCAGCAGTTACTCGAGACAGGGAACGGGAGGCTACACCTTC,CASSYSRQGTGGYTF
TRBJ2-7,.,.,TRBV10-2,TGCGCCAGCAGCGGCGGGGACAGTAACTACGAGCAGTACTTC,CASSGGDSNYEQYF